This TCR beta chain was recovered during a study of blood T cell repertoires in COVID-19. The germline gives CDR1 PRHDT, CDR2 FYEKMQ (reference sequence). This CDR3 region has 13 residues. V was trimmed by 5 bases and J by 11 bases, leaving 15 bases between them. The repertoire was sequenced with immunoSEQ multiplex PCR; TCRdb's copy has only in-frame clones and lacks some. The sample contains around 390,000 clones, around nine tenths of which appear only once. The V and J genes are TRBV13 and TRBJ1-4; TRBD1 is a possible D gene (5 bases). Material for sequencing was PBMCs or T cells enriched from blood (not recorded which). The sequence came from a woman in her fifties or sixties who had recovered from COVID-19. This chain's CDR3 is CASSAATASKLFF. The CDR3 DNA reads as TGTGCCAGCAGCGCCGCGACAGCTTCTAAACTGTTTTTT. Together with reference TRBV13 and TRBJ1-4, the CDR3 gives the full variable domain: AAGVIQSPRHLIKEKRETATLKCYPIPRHDTVYWYQQGPGQDPQFLISFYEKMQSDKGSIPDRFSAQQFSDYHSELNMSSLELGDSALYFCASSAATASKLFFGSGTQLSVL.